This TCR beta chain was sequenced for a study of CD4+ T cells in melanoma. This table comes from immunoSEQ multiplex PCR, and its TCRdb copy is limited to in-frame clones, with some not included. The sample lists roughly 140,000 clones; around nine tenths were seen once. General study findings and limits: Reportedly, melanoma neoantigen-specific CD4+ T cells showed varied differentiation states. CD8+ T cell, macrophage and B cell function reportedly correlated with neoantigen-specific CD4+ T cells.

With regard to this clone: No antigen is known for it.

The CDR3 spans 13 residues. V lost 6 bases, J lost 8 bases, and 15 bases lay in between. Germline V gene lookup returns CDR1 SNHLY and CDR2 FYNNEI. This TCR was recovered from a human donor with melanoma. V and J are TRBV2 and TRBJ2-3; maybe TRBD2 (5 bases). CDR3 nucleotide sequence: TGTGCCAGCAGCGAGGGAGAGTCTGGTACGCAGTATTTT. Translation gives CASSEGESGTQYF.